The 20 T cell receptor beta chains below were found in one sample sequenced in a study of T cell changes during pregnancy in multiple sclerosis. Produced via immunoSEQ multiplex PCR; TCRdb's table is partial and in-frame only. Altogether about 40,000 clones are present, approximately 92% being singletons, with the ten largest covering roughly 1.2%. The source material was peripheral blood, sampled before pregnancy. These receptors were taken from a female donor with multiple sclerosis, enrolled in a pregnancy study.

V and J are TRBV7-9 and TRBJ2-2, with 9 nucleotides matching TRBD1. The CDR3 is 15 residues long. CDR1 and CDR2 from the germline V gene are SEHNR and FQNEAQ (reference sequence). V lost 5 bases and J lost 7; bases outside the gene matches: 8. CDR3 DNA: TGTGCCAGCAGCACGGGACAGGGAAAGGGCGGGGAGCTGTTTTTT. This gives the protein CASSTGQGKGGELFF.

V gene TRBV2 combines with J gene TRBJ2-7, with D tentatively TRBD1 (6 bases). Germline V lookup: CDR1 SNHLY, CDR2 FYNNEI. Trimming shortened V by 6 bases and J by 7 bases, and 10 bases separated the two germline ends. The CDR3 contains 11 residues. CDR3 sequence (DNA): TGTGCCAGCAGGATGGACAGTGAGCAGTACTTC. This translates into CASRMDSEQYF.

This sequence joins TRBV6-5 and TRBJ2-6; TRBD1 is a possible D gene (6 bases). V shed 6 bases and J shed 1 base, with 10 bases lying between them. In germline, CDR1 is MNHEY, CDR2 SVGAGI. This CDR3 spans 15 amino acids. The CDR3 DNA follows: TGTGCCAGCAGCCGGGACACGTCTGGGGCCAACGTCCTGACTTTC. This codes for CASSRDTSGANVLTF.

This clone was found once. This sequence joins TRBV14 and TRBJ2-1, with D unresolved. The CDR3 totals 12 residues. The ends were cut back, 0 bases at V and 10 bases at J, with 7 bases in the middle. CDR1 and CDR2 from the germline V gene are SGHDN and FVKESK. In nucleotides, the CDR3 is TGTGCCAGCAGCCAAGAGTGGAGAGAGCAGTTCTTC. Amino acid sequence: CASSQEWREQFF.

The J gene is TRBJ1-1, the V gene TRBV6-1; D is perhaps TRBD1 (6 bases). Germline CDR1 reads MNHNS; CDR2 reads SASEGT. The CDR3 loop spans 13 amino acids. V was shortened by 6 bases and J by 4 bases, with 12 bases between the two germline ends. CDR3 nucleotide sequence: TGTGCCAGCAGCGGGGACACTCCCACTGAAGCTTTCTTT. This gives the protein CASSGDTPTEAFF.

This sequence joins TRBV7-3 and TRBJ2-3; D may be TRBD2 (6 bases). V lost 4 bases to trimming and J lost 3 bases, with 11 bases between them. Germline lookup yields CDR1 SGHTA and CDR2 FQGTGA. CDR3 length equals 14 residues. CDR3: CASSSGGGTDTQYF. Here the CDR3 DNA reads TGTGCCAGCAGCTCCGGCGGAGGGACAGATACGCAGTATTTT. The full variable domain, with the rest looked up from reference TRBV7-3 and TRBJ2-3, is GAGVSQTPSNKVTEKGKYVELRCDPISGHTALYWYRQSLGQGPEFLIYFQGTGAADDSGLPNDRFFAVRPEGSVSTLKIQRTERGDSAVYLCASSSGGGTDTQYFGPGTRLTVL.

The rearrangement links TRBV25-1 to TRBJ1-1; a weak D match, TRBD1 (6 bases). Germline values: CDR1 MGHDK, CDR2 SYGVNS. V was clipped by 1 base and J by 2 bases, with 11 bases between them. CDR3 length: 15 residues. The CDR3 DNA is TGTGCCAGCAGTGAATCCGGGGACATCAACACTGAAGCTTTCTTT. Translation gives CASSESGDINTEAFF.

The chain combines TRBV30 with TRBJ1-2; D is perhaps TRBD1 (5 bases). Germline-derived CDR1 and CDR2 are GTSNPN and SVGIG (reference sequence). The CDR3 length is 14 residues. Trimming took 1 base from V and 4 from J, leaving 13 bases between them. CDR3 protein: CAWSAGGGGYGYTF. CDR3 bases: TGTGCCTGGAGTGCGGGGGGGGGTGGCTATGGCTACACCTTC.

The genes are TRBV4-1 and TRBJ2-2, with D maybe TRBD2 (6 bases). This CDR3 has 15 residues. CDR1 MGHRA and CDR2 YSYEKL come from the germline V gene. Trimming cost V 4 bases and J 5 bases, with 14 bases left between them. CDR3 DNA sequence: TGCGCCAGCAGCCGGACGAGGGAGGCGACCGGGGAGCTGTTTTTT. It encodes CASSRTREATGELFF.

The chain recombines TRBV27 with TRBJ1-3; D may be TRBD1 (6 bases). The ends were cut back, 6 bases at V and 2 bases at J, with 20 bases in the middle. The CDR3 is made up of 17 amino acids. The V gene's germline CDR1 is MNHEY and CDR2 SMNVEV (reference sequence). The CDR3 coding sequence is TGTGCCAGCAGGCAAAGTGGTCGGACAGTCGCTGGAAACACCATATATTTT. It codes for CASRQSGRTVAGNTIYF.

The CDR3 region has the DNA TGTGCCAGTAGAGGGGTAGCAGCAACTAATGAAAAACTGTTTTTT. Translation gives CASRGVAATNEKLFF. This chain uses TRBV19 with TRBJ1-4; D is possibly TRBD1 (5 bases). The CDR3 is 15 amino acids. The germline gives CDR1 LNHDA, CDR2 SQIVND (reference sequence). V lost 6 bases, J lost 0 bases, and 11 bases lay in between.

The rearrangement links TRBV6-1 to TRBJ2-7, with 10 bases aligning to TRBD2. Looked up from germline, CDR1 is MNHNS and CDR2 is SASEGT. V lost 4 bases, J lost 3 bases, and 6 bases stayed unmatched. CDR3 size: 15 residues. DNA of the CDR3: TGTGCCAGCAGTGTTCCGGGACTAGCGAACTACGAGCAGTACTTC. Translated: CASSVPGLANYEQYF.

Written as DNA, the CDR3 is TGTGCCAGCTCACCACCGGGGGCAGGGAGGGAAGAGACCCAGTACTTC. Translation gives CASSPPGAGREETQYF. The chain recombines TRBV18 with TRBJ2-5, with D tentatively TRBD2 (7 bases). Trimming stripped 0 bases from V and 3 bases from J, with 14 bases between. Germline assignment: CDR1 KGHSH and CDR2 LQKENI. This CDR3 has 16 residues.

V gene TRBV30 combines with J gene TRBJ1-1; D not resolved. The CDR3 runs 13 residues. Trimming left V 0 bases short and J 3 bases short, with 8 bases between. Germline V CDR1 and CDR2: GTSNPN, SVGIG (reference sequence). The CDR3 protein is CAWSVHEDTEAFF. The CDR3 nucleotides are TGTGCCTGGAGTGTACATGAGGACACTGAAGCTTTCTTT.

This chain links TRBV10-1 with TRBJ2-2; D ambiguous. V was cut by 0 bases and J by 8 bases, with 10 bases left in between. The CDR3 spans 14 residues. From germline, CDR1 is WNHNN and CDR2 SYGVQD (reference sequence). The CDR3 sequence is CASSESFFTGELFF. DNA for the CDR3: TGCGCCAGCAGTGAGTCATTTTTCACTGGGGAGCTGTTTTTT.

This chain links TRBV6-1 with TRBJ2-2; D is perhaps TRBD1 (6 bases). With 6 bases removed from V and 7 bases from J, the gap between germline ends came to 15 bases. Germline CDR1 MNHNS, CDR2 SASEGT. This CDR3 comprises 14 residues. CDR3 DNA: TGTGCCAGCAGCTTTAGCCAGGGGAACGGGGAGCTGTTTTTT. Amino acid sequence: CASSFSQGNGELFF.

The chain is built from TRBV2 and TRBJ2-3, with 10 bases fitting TRBD2. The CDR3 contains 14 residues. The J segment lost 7 bases and the V segment lost 4 bases, leaving 5 bases of the junction unmatched. Germline CDR1 and CDR2: SNHLY and FYNNEI. The CDR3 nucleotides are TGTGCCAGCAGTGCGGGACTAGCGTTGCATACGCAGTATTTT. Protein product: CASSAGLALHTQYF.

This chain connects TRBV7-3 to TRBJ2-3, with TRBD1 as a possible D gene (5 bases). This CDR3 contains 13 residues. V was trimmed by 3 bases and J by 5 bases, leaving 9 bases between them. Germline loops: CDR1 SGHTA, CDR2 FQGTGA. CDR3 sequence reads: CASSFSRGDTQYF. The CDR3 nucleotides read TGTGCCAGCAGCTTTTCAAGGGGAGATACGCAGTATTTT.

The rearrangement links TRBV27 to TRBJ2-3; D is ambiguous. Germline V lookup: CDR1 MNHEY, CDR2 SMNVEV (reference sequence). V lost 5 bases and J lost 5, with 11 bases in between. This CDR3 comprises 13 residues. CDR3 loop: CASSSLRGDTQYF. Here the CDR3 DNA reads TGTGCCAGCAGTAGCCTGAGAGGAGATACGCAGTATTTT.

In this sample, this clone turned up a few times. V gene TRBV19 combines with J gene TRBJ1-5; D is perhaps TRBD1 (6 bases). CDR1 and CDR2 (germline): LNHDA, SQIVND (reference sequence). V was clipped by 5 bases and J by 4 bases, with 9 bases between them. The CDR3 extends over 13 amino acids. CDR3 in amino acids: CASSLTGNQPQHF. In nucleotides, the CDR3 is TGTGCCAGTAGTCTTACAGGGAATCAGCCCCAGCATTTT.